This TCR beta chain was sequenced during a study of T cells in Graves' hyperthyroidism and ophthalmopathy. RNA transcripts provided the source from which TCR beta CDR3 regions were amplified. HTBI primers were used for first-round RT-PCR of the TCR CDR3. TCRdb fed the multiplex PCR reads into MiXCR, producing one record per CDR3 protein. Of roughly 510,000 distinct CDR3 sequences listed, 40% to 55% are singletons. The CDR3 has 15 amino acids. Trimming shortened V by 5 bases and J by 3 bases, and 17 bases separated the two germline ends. Per germline, CDR1 SEHNR and CDR2 FQNEAQ (reference sequence). This clonotype was observed at least ten times. Its antigen is currently unknown. Points from the study as a whole: Prediction of ophthalmopathy progression came a median around 6.5 months pre-onset. Ophthalmopathy and stable hyperthyroidism were separated by a 13 V-J model.

Material for sequencing was peripheral blood or thyroid tissue (not recorded which). The source is an adult woman with Graves' disease, either hyperthyroidism or ophthalmopathy (not recorded which). J is TRBJ2-7 and V is TRBV7-9, with D hard to call. The CDR3: CASSPPFRLGYEQYF. The CDR3 DNA sequence: TGTGCCAGCAGCCCGCCGTTCCGCCTAGGCTACGAGCAGTACTTC.